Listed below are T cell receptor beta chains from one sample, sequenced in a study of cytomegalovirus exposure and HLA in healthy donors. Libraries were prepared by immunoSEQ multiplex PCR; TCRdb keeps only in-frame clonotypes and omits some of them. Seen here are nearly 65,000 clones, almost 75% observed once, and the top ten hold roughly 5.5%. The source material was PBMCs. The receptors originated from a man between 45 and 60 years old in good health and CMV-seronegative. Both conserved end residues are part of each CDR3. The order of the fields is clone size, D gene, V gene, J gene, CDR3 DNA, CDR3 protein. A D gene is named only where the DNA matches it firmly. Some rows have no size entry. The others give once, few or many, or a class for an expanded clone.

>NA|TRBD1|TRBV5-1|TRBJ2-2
TGCGCCAGCAGCTTGTACCAGGGGGCGAGCACCGGGGAGCTGTTTTTT
CASSLYQGASTGELFF
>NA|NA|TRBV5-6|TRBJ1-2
TGTGCCAGCAGCTTGGCCCGTGCGGGGTCTGGCTACACCTTC
CASSLARAGSGYTF
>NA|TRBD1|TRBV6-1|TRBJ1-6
TGTGCCAGCCTTGACAGGGTTAATTCACCCCTCCACTTT
CASLDRVNSPLHF
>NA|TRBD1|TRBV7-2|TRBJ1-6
TGTGCCAGCAGACCCACGTACGGGGACAGGGCCGGCTCACCCCTCCACTTT
CASRPTYGDRAGSPLHF
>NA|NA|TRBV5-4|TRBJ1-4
TGTGCCAGCAGCTTGGCCTCGGCCAGGGGTAATGAAAAACTGTTTTTT
CASSLASARGNEKLFF
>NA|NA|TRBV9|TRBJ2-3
TGTGCCAGCAGCGTAGCTCGGGGGGCGCAAAGCACAGATACGCAGTATTTT
CASSVARGAQSTDTQYF
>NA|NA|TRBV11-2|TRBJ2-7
TGTGCCAGCAGCTTGGAGGGGTTAGACTCCTACGAGCAGTACTTC
CASSLEGLDSYEQYF
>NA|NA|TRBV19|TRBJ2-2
TGTGCCAGTATAGGGAGATGGGCAAGCACCGGGGAGCTGTTTTTT
CASIGRWASTGELFF
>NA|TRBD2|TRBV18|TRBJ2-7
TGTGCCAGCTCACCGATGGGGGGGTCCGAGCAGTACTTC
CASSPMGGSEQYF
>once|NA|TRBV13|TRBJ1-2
TGTGCCAGCAGCTTAAATATGGGAGGCAATGGCTACACCTTC
CASSLNMGGNGYTF
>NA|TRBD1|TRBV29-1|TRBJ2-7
TGCAGCGTTAGACAGGGGTCCTACGAGCAGTACTTC
CSVRQGSYEQYF
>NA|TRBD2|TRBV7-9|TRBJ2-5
TGTTCCAGCAGCTTAGCGGATAGAGCGGGGTATGAGACCCAGTACTTC
CSSSLADRAGYETQYF
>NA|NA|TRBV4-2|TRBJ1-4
TGTGCCAGCAGCCAAGTCCGACAGGCCCTCATTTTACGGAGTGAAAAACTGTTTTTT
CASSQVRQALILRSEKLFF
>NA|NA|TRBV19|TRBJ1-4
TGTGCCAGTAGTATTGTACAGGGTTATGAAAAACTGTTTTTT
CASSIVQGYEKLFF
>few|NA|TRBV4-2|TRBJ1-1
TGTGCCAGCAGCCCCCTGGAGAGTGAAGCTTTCTTT
CASSPLESEAFF
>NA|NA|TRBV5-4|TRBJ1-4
TGTGCCAGCAGCTTGAATGAAGTCGGTGCAACTAATGAAAAACTGTTTTTT
CASSLNEVGATNEKLFF
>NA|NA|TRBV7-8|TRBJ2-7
TGTGCCAGCAGGCGGGACTCTAGGGAGCAGTACTTC
CASRRDSREQYF
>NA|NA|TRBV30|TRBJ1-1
TGTGCCTGGAGTGTACAGATGAACACTGAAGCTTTCTTT
CAWSVQMNTEAFF
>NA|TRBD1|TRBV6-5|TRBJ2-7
TGTGCCAGCAGAAAGAGTGGGACAGGGTCCGCCGAGCAGTACTTC
CASRKSGTGSAEQYF
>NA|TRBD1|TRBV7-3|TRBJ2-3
TGTGCCAGCAGCTTAACTAGACAGGGGCGACGCACAGATACGCAGTATTTT
CASSLTRQGRRTDTQYF
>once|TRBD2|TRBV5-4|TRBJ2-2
TGTGCCAGCAGCTTTATGCGGGGGTTAACCGGGGAGCTGTTTTTT
CASSFMRGLTGELFF
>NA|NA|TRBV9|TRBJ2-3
TGTGCCAGCAGCCATCGTGGGGCGGCGGCGAGGACAGATACGCAGTATTTT
CASSHRGAAARTDTQYF
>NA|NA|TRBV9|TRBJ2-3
TGTGCCAGCAGAGGCCTGGGGGGAGACACAGATACGCAGTATTTT
CASRGLGGDTDTQYF
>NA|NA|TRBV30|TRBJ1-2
TGTGCCTGGAGTGTGGGCAGGGGCTATGGCTACACCTTC
CAWSVGRGYGYTF
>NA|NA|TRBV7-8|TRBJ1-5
TGTGCCAGCAGCCTTACGGGGGTCCCTGGGCCCCAGCATTTT
CASSLTGVPGPQHF
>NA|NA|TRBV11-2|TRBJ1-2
TGTGCCAGCAGCTCCCTGGACGGGGGTGGCTACACCTTC
CASSSLDGGGYTF
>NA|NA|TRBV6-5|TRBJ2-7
TGTGCCAGCAGCCGGACAGTGGACGGTTCCTACGAGCAGTACTTC
CASSRTVDGSYEQYF
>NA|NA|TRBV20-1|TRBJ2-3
TGCAGTGAAACGCTAGACGGTACGCAGTATTTT
CSETLDGTQYF
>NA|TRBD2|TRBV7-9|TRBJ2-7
TGTTCCAGCAGCTTGGGGGGAGGGCTAAGCTCCTACGAGCAGTACTTC
CSSSLGGGLSSYEQYF
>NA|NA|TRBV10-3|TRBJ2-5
TGTGCCATCAGTCCCAGAGAGGGCCAAGAGACCCAGTACTTC
CAISPREGQETQYF
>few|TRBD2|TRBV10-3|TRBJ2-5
TGTGCCATCAGTGAAGGGAGCCGGGGGGAAGAGACCCAGTACTTC
CAISEGSRGEETQYF
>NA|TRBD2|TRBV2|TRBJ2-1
TGTGCCAGCAGTCAGCAACTAGCGGGGGTGTCCAATGAGCAGTTCTTC
CASSQQLAGVSNEQFF
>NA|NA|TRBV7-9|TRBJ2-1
TGTGCCAGCAGCTCACACAGTCTCCGCGACAATGAGCAGTTCTTC
CASSSHSLRDNEQFF
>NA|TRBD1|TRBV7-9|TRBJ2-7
TGTGCCAGCAGCTCCTATTACGGACAGGGAATCCACGAGCAGTACTTC
CASSSYYGQGIHEQYF
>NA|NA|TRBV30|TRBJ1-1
TGTGCCTGGAGTTGGACATCCACTGAAGCTTTCTTT
CAWSWTSTEAFF
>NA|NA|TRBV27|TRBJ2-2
TGTGCCAGCAGTTTCAGGTGGTCCCTCACCGGGGAGCTGTTTTTT
CASSFRWSLTGELFF
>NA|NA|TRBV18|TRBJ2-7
TGTGCCAGCTCCCCTAAGGGGCTCAAGGGAGAGCAGTACTTC
CASSPKGLKGEQYF
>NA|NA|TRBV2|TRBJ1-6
TGTGCCAGCAGTGATTTACAGGATTCACCCCTCCACTTT
CASSDLQDSPLHF
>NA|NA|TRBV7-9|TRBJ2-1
TGTGCCAGCAGCTTCCGGGACATATCACCCAATGAGCAGCTCTTC
CASSFRDISPNEQLF
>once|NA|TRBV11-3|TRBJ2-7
TGTGCCAGCAGCTTAGTAAAGGCCGTGGGTGGGGCTGCCACCTACGAGCAGTACTTC
CASSLVKAVGGAATYEQYF
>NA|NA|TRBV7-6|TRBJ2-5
TGTGCCAGCAGCGTGGGGGGGGCCGGTAAGACCCAGTACTTC
CASSVGGAGKTQYF
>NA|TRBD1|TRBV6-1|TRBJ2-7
TGTGCCAGCAAACAGACAGGGGGATCTTACGAGCAGTACTTC
CASKQTGGSYEQYF